This passage covers 18 T cell receptor beta chains from one sample sequenced in a study of T cells in Graves' hyperthyroidism and ophthalmopathy. Authors of the study amplified TCR beta CDR3 regions from RNA transcripts. Initially, a first-round RT-PCR of the TCR CDR3 employed the HTBI primer set. MiXCR, run by TCRdb on the multiplex PCR reads, gives a single entry per CDR3 protein. The table has roughly 380,000 distinct CDR3 sequences, about 18% seen once. Sequenced input: blood. These receptors all come from a woman between 18 and 30 years old with Graves' hyperthyroidism.

This clonotype came up many times. The gene calls are TRBV7-9 and TRBJ1-1, with a weak D call TRBD1 (6 bases). The germline CDR1 and CDR2 sequences are SEHNR and FQNEAQ (reference sequence). This CDR3 has 14 residues. V shed 4 bases and J shed 3 bases, with 12 bases lying between them. CDR3: CASSSDRWDTEAFF. CDR3 DNA: TGTGCCAGCAGCTCCGACAGGTGGGACACTGAAGCTTTCTTT.

This clonotype has a count of ten or more. The gene calls are TRBV5-1 and TRBJ2-7; possibly TRBD1 or TRBD2 for D (6 bases each). There are 13 residues in the CDR3. CDR1 and CDR2 from the germline V gene are SGHRS and YFSETQ. The V end was cut by 3 bases, the J end by 5 bases, with 12 bases between. The chain's CDR3 is CASSSGALNEQYF. CDR3 sequence (DNA): TGCGCCAGCAGCTCGGGGGCTCTGAACGAGCAGTACTTC.

This clonotype was seen ten or more times. The CDR3 coding sequence is TGTGCCAGCAGTTTCGGGCCAGGTTGGGTGAATCAGCCCCAGCATTTT. Protein product: CASSFGPGWVNQPQHF. The J gene is TRBJ1-5, the V gene TRBV12-3 or TRBV12-4; D not certain. V lost 3 bases and J 4 bases, leaving 16 bases between the germline ends. The CDR3 consists of 16 residues.

The chain combines TRBV9 with TRBJ2-5; D may be TRBD2 (5 bases). CDR3 size: 15 residues. Germline V gives CDR1 SGDLS, CDR2 YYNGEE. The ends were cut back, 0 bases at V and 5 bases at J, with 14 bases in the middle. The CDR3 reads CASSVVGDSGETQYF. Written as DNA, the CDR3 is TGTGCCAGCAGCGTAGTTGGGGATTCGGGGGAGACCCAGTACTTC.

The sample holds many counts of this clonotype. The genes are TRBV20-1 and TRBJ1-2; 9 bases are a match to TRBD1. The CDR3 runs 14 residues. V dropped 0 bases and J dropped 6; count of bases not matched to a gene: 5. Germline V CDR1 and CDR2: DFQATT, SNEGSKA (reference sequence). CDR3: CSARDKGQGDGYTF. As DNA, the CDR3 is TGCAGTGCTAGAGATAAGGGACAGGGTGATGGCTACACCTTC.

V gene TRBV6-1 combines with J gene TRBJ2-5; 10 bases fit TRBD1. CDR3 length: 14 residues. With V trimmed by 7 bases and J by 7 bases, 9 bases remained unmatched. The germline CDR1 and CDR2 sequences are MNHNS and SASEGT. CDR3 sequence (DNA): TGTGCCAGCACCAGGGACAGGGGAAGGACGACCCAGTACTTC. Protein product: CASTRDRGRTTQYF.

This clonotype has only a few counts. The V and J genes are TRBV5-1 and TRBJ2-7; 11 positions agree with TRBD1. Trimming took 3 bases from V and 9 from J; bases not matched to a gene: 8. Germline CDR1 is SGHRS and CDR2 is YFSETQ. CDR3 size: 14 residues. DNA of the CDR3: TGCGCCAGCAGCTCACCCGGGACAGGGGGTGTGCAGTACTTC. Its protein is CASSSPGTGGVQYF.

The chain links TRBV13 to TRBJ2-3; 14 bases agree with TRBD2. V shed 2 bases and J 0 bases; nucleotides not matched to a gene: 7. The CDR3 sequence is 19 residues long. Per the germline V gene, CDR1 is PRHDT and CDR2 is FYEKMQ (reference sequence). CDR3 protein: CASSLFGTSGGRSTDTQYF. CDR3 bases: TGTGCCAGCAGCTTATTCGGGACTAGCGGGGGTCGGAGCACAGATACGCAGTATTTT.

This clonotype has only a few counts. This chain uses TRBV30 with TRBJ2-6; TRBD1 agrees at 8 bases. Germline V lookup: CDR1 GTSNPN, CDR2 SVGIG (reference sequence). This CDR3 comprises 17 residues. V was pared by 2 bases and J by 4 bases, with 10 bases of the junction left unmatched. Here the CDR3 reads CAWSRDRTSGGANVLTF. CDR3 sequence (DNA): TGTGCCTGGAGTAGGGACAGGACCTCGGGGGGGGCCAACGTCCTGACTTTC.

There are many counts of this clonotype. V is TRBV14 and J is TRBJ1-2; D is unclear. Germline CDR1 reads SGHDN; CDR2 reads FVKESK. V lost 1 base to trimming and J lost 8 bases, with 11 bases between them. The CDR3 is 13 residues long. The chain's CDR3 is CASSQVGVSGYTF. The DNA of the CDR3 is TGTGCCAGCAGCCAAGTTGGGGTATCCGGCTACACCTTC.

This clonotype was detected ten times or more. The rearrangement links TRBV5-1 to TRBJ2-2; TRBD2 is a possible D gene (6 bases). Trimming cost V 0 bases and J 6 bases, with 12 bases left between them. There are 15 residues in the CDR3. From germline, CDR1 is SGHRS and CDR2 YFSETQ. The CDR3 protein is CASSLGGGDAGELFF. CDR3 nucleotide sequence: TGCGCCAGCAGCTTGGGCGGAGGGGACGCCGGGGAGCTGTTTTTT.

The sample holds many counts of this clonotype. The rearrangement links TRBV6-4 to TRBJ2-7; D remains unclear. The V and J ends lost 6 bases and 4 bases respectively, with 13 bases between them. This CDR3 is 13 amino acids long. Germline values: CDR1 MRHNA, CDR2 SNTAGT. This CDR3 is CASRGSPFYEQYF. CDR3 nucleotides: TGTGCCAGCAGAGGGTCCCCTTTTTACGAGCAGTACTTC.

This clonotype was counted ten times or more. The J gene is TRBJ2-4, the V gene TRBV29-1, with D perhaps TRBD1 or TRBD2 (5 bases each). The germline V gene has CDR1 SQVTM and CDR2 ANQGSEA. The V end lost 7 bases, the J end lost 7 bases, and 11 bases lay between the germline ends. There are 11 residues in the CDR3. In DNA, the CDR3 is TGCAGCGCTGGGACGGATAACATTCAGTACTTC. It translates to CSAGTDNIQYF.

This clonotype was picked up many times. This sequence joins TRBV6-9 and TRBJ1-3, with D maybe TRBD1 (5 bases). Trimming cost V 6 bases and J 9 bases, with 15 bases left between them. CDR3 length: 13 residues. In germline, CDR1 is MNHGY, CDR2 SVAAGI. CDR3 sequence (DNA): TGTGCCAGCAGCGGCCAGGGTGAGACCACCATATATTTT. Amino acids: CASSGQGETTIYF.

The table lists this clonotype with many counts. The genes are TRBV5-1 and TRBJ1-2; a possible D gene is TRBD1 (6 bases). CDR3 size: 14 residues. Deletions cut 0 bases from V and 4 bases from J, with 10 bases between. CDR1 and CDR2 from the germline V gene are SGHRS and YFSETQ. CDR3 loop: CASSLDEGGYGYTF. As DNA, the CDR3 is TGCGCCAGCAGCTTGGACGAGGGGGGCTATGGCTACACCTTC.

The V gene is TRBV12-3 or TRBV12-4, the J gene TRBJ1-3, with D uncertain. This CDR3 is built from 11 residues. The germline V and J ends were trimmed by 3 bases and 7 bases, with 4 bases remaining between them. CDR3 DNA sequence: TGTGCCAGCAGTTTGGTTAACACCATATATTTT. Protein: CASSLVNTIYF.

This clonotype was counted a few times. This chain links TRBV5-1 with TRBJ1-1; D is ambiguous. This CDR3 is 15 amino acids long. Germline V CDR1 and CDR2: SGHRS, YFSETQ. V lost 4 bases and J lost 4, with 17 bases in between. CDR3: CASSRSGGDATEAFF. The CDR3, as DNA: TGCGCCAGCAGCCGATCTGGCGGGGATGCCACTGAAGCTTTCTTT.

This clonotype appeared many times. The chain carries TRBV12-3 or TRBV12-4 and TRBJ2-7; no reliable D call. Trimming removed 6 bases at V and 6 bases at J, with 12 bases between. CDR3 length: 12 amino acids. The CDR3 here is CASRDVGCEQYF. CDR3 DNA: TGTGCCAGCAGGGACGTCGGCTGCGAGCAGTACTTC.